This is a list of T cell receptor beta chains from one sample in a study of T cell repertoires in cytomegalovirus infection. Using its own MiXCR run on the reads, TCRdb lists one record per CDR3 protein. The sample lists approximately 700,000 distinct CDR3 sequences; roughly 35% were seen once. The sequenced sample was PBMCs. These TCRs come from a human donor in good health (CMV status not recorded). Some clones in this sample may be carry-over from other donors' samples. The CDR3 runs from the conserved cysteine through the conserved F or W. Fields, in order: D gene, clone size, J gene, V gene, CDR3 DNA, CDR3 protein. D genes are given only for firm matches. Clone sizes are given selectively: once, few, many, or a class where the clone is expanded.

>NA|NA|TRBJ1-1|TRBV7-9
TGTGCCAGCAGCCCCCAAGGATTGCTGGGGGCAAACACTGAAGCTTTCTTT
CASSPQGLLGANTEAFF
>TRBD1|few|TRBJ1-5|TRBV12-3/TRBV12-4
TGTGCCAGCAGGGGGGGGGACAGCGTGAATCAGCCCCAGCATTTT
CASRGGDSVNQPQHF
>TRBD2|few|TRBJ2-1|TRBV5-8
TGTGCCAGCAGCTTGGGACTAGCGGGAGGCTACTACAATGAGCAGTTCTTC
CASSLGLAGGYYNEQFF
>NA|NA|TRBJ2-3|TRBV27
TGTGCCAGCAGTTTAAAAAGGTCGGGCACAGATACGCAGTATTTT
CASSLKRSGTDTQYF
>NA|few|TRBJ2-1|TRBV6-1
TGTGCCAGCAGGGGGCAGGGAGCCAACAATGAGCAGTTCTTC
CASRGQGANNEQFF
>NA|many|TRBJ1-2|TRBV7-3
TGTGCCAGCAGCTTAACGTTGGGTGGTGGCTACACCTTC
CASSLTLGGGYTF
>NA|once|TRBJ2-7|TRBV19
TGTGCCAGTAGTATCAGTGGGCAGGTCCACGAGCAGTACTTC
CASSISGQVHEQYF
>NA|NA|TRBJ2-1|TRBV12-3/TRBV12-4
TGTGCCAGCAGCTATGGGCTGCGGAAGACCTCCTACAATGAGCAGTTCTTC
CASSYGLRKTSYNEQFF
>TRBD2|NA|TRBJ2-3|TRBV28
TGTGCCAGCGGCTCCTGGACTAGCGGGGGGGATACGCAGTATTTT
CASGSWTSGGDTQYF
>NA|few|TRBJ1-5|TRBV7-2
TGTGCCAGCAGCTTCACCCCGGACGCAGGACCCAATCAGCCCCAGCATTTT
CASSFTPDAGPNQPQHF
>TRBD1|NA|TRBJ1-2|TRBV19
TGTGCCAGTGGGGTCGGACAGGGGTTCTATGGCTACACCTTC
CASGVGQGFYGYTF
>TRBD1|NA|TRBJ2-7|TRBV27
TGTGCCAGCAGTCCATCTCCAGGGGGCAAGGGGGACGAGCAGTACTTC
CASSPSPGGKGDEQYF
>NA|NA|TRBJ1-4|TRBV6-4
TGTGCCAGCAGTGACTATCCAGGGTGGGAAGGCAATGAAAAACTGTTTTTT
CASSDYPGWEGNEKLFF
>TRBD2|NA|TRBJ2-3|TRBV10-2
TGCGCCAGCAGTGGACTAGCGGGGGAGGATACGCAGTATTTT
CASSGLAGEDTQYF
>TRBD2|NA|TRBJ2-1|TRBV11-2
TGTGCCAGCAGCGGGACTAGCGACAATGCGCAGTTCTTC
CASSGTSDNAQFF
>NA|few|TRBJ2-3|TRBV25-1
TGTGCCAGCAGTGAATTCCAGGACCCCACAGATACGCAGTATTTT
CASSEFQDPTDTQYF
>NA|few|TRBJ1-5|TRBV19
TGTGCCAGTAGGGAAGCGAGTTATCAGCCCCAGCATTTT
CASREASYQPQHF
>NA|NA|TRBJ1-6|TRBV6-1
TGTGCCAGCAGTGTATGGCCTAATTCACCCCTCCACTTT
CASSVWPNSPLHF
>TRBD2|NA|TRBJ2-1|TRBV4-2
TGTGCCAGCAGCCAAGAGATGGCTAGCGGGAGTAATGAGCAGTTCTTC
CASSQEMASGSNEQFF
>TRBD2|NA|TRBJ2-3|TRBV7-9
TGTGCCAGCAGCTTAGGTAGCGGGAGTAGCACAGATACGCAGTATTTT
CASSLGSGSSTDTQYF
>NA|NA|TRBJ2-1|TRBV19
TGTGCCAGTCCCCTGGGCGAAGAAAGCTCCTACAATGAGCAGTTCTTC
CASPLGEESSYNEQFF
>TRBD2|many|TRBJ2-5|TRBV7-2
TGTGCCAGCAGCCGACTAGCGTCGGCCATAGAGACCCAGTACTTC
CASSRLASAIETQYF
>TRBD1|few|TRBJ2-5|TRBV29-1
TGCAGCGTACAGGGGGCGTCTACCGAGACCCAGTACTTC
CSVQGASTETQYF
>TRBD2|many|TRBJ2-7|TRBV7-6
TGTGCCAGCAGCTTAGAGGCTAGCGGGGGGGCCCACGAGCAGTACTTC
CASSLEASGGAHEQYF
>NA|NA|TRBJ1-4|TRBV20-1
TGCAGTGCTGTGGAAACAGGGACACTGGGTTTACGGGAAAAACTGTTTTTT
CSAVETGTLGLREKLFF
>NA|NA|TRBJ1-1|TRBV7-3
TGTGCCAGCAGCCAAGGTAAAGGGAACACTGAAGCTTTCTTT
CASSQGKGNTEAFF
>TRBD2|NA|TRBJ2-1|TRBV7-9
TGTGCCAGCAGCAGAGGGGCGGTAGCGGGGGGCCAAAGGGCCAATGAGCAGTTCTTC
CASSRGAVAGGQRANEQFF
>TRBD2|many|TRBJ2-5|TRBV12-3/TRBV12-4
TGTGCCAGCAGCCGGACTAGCGGGAGGAGGCAAGAGACCCAGTACTTC
CASSRTSGRRQETQYF
>NA|once|TRBJ2-1|TRBV24-1
TGTGCCACCAGTGACCCCGCTGGGGTGTACTACAATGATCAGTTCTTC
CATSDPAGVYYNDQFF
>TRBD2|few|TRBJ2-3|TRBV7-3
TGTGCCAGCAGCTTCGGACTAGCGGGGGTCCAAGGAGATACGCAGTATTTT
CASSFGLAGVQGDTQYF
>NA|few|TRBJ1-2|TRBV28
TGTGCCAGCAGTTTCGGGGGTCAACACTATGGCTACACCTTC
CASSFGGQHYGYTF
>NA|NA|TRBJ2-3|TRBV24-1
TGTGCCACCAGTGATGTCCGCCGGGACCCTAGCACAGATACGCAGTATTTT
CATSDVRRDPSTDTQYF
>TRBD1|many|TRBJ2-1|TRBV6-1
TGTGCCAGCAGAGTCCGGGACAGGGGCAGCGATGAGCAGTTCTTC
CASRVRDRGSDEQFF
>NA|NA|TRBJ2-3|TRBV19
TGTGCCAGTAGTATGCCGGAGGCGGTCGGCCCTAGCACAGATACGCAGTATTTT
CASSMPEAVGPSTDTQYF
>NA|NA|TRBJ2-1|TRBV28
TGTGCCAGCAGTTTAGTTGCGGGGTTTGATCGACGGCAGTTCTTC
CASSLVAGFDRRQFF
>NA|NA|TRBJ2-7|TRBV27
TGTGCCAGCAGTCAACAGGGCGGTGAGCAGTACTTC
CASSQQGGEQYF
>TRBD1|NA|TRBJ1-2|TRBV7-9
TGTGCCAGCAGCTTGGTACAGGGGGGTAAGAACTATGGCTACACCTTC
CASSLVQGGKNYGYTF
>NA|few|TRBJ2-2|TRBV6-5
TGTGCCAGCAGCCGGGGACCTAGGAACACCGGGGAGCTGTTTTTT
CASSRGPRNTGELFF
>NA|NA|TRBJ2-7|TRBV6-5
TGTGCCAGCAGTTACTCTTTGTTCTACGAGCAGTACTTC
CASSYSLFYEQYF
>NA|few|TRBJ1-1|TRBV28
TGTGCCAGCAGTTCCGACGAGTCCGGGTTCATGAACACTGAAGCTTTCTTT
CASSSDESGFMNTEAFF
>NA|NA|TRBJ1-1|TRBV7-8
TGTGCCAGCAGCTTAGAAGGGCCCACTGAAGCTTTCTTT
CASSLEGPTEAFF
>NA|NA|TRBJ1-2|TRBV7-2
TGTGCCAGCAGATCGGGGGGCGCGATCGTGTATTGCTACACCTTC
CASRSGGAIVYCYTF
>NA|few|TRBJ1-6|TRBV6-5
TGTGCCAGCAGTTACTTCAAGAGCTCCTATAATTCACCCCTCCACTTT
CASSYFKSSYNSPLHF
>TRBD1|NA|TRBJ2-5|TRBV11-2
TGTGCCAGCAGAAGGGACAGAATCCAAGAGACCCAGTACTTC
CASRRDRIQETQYF
>NA|NA|TRBJ1-1|TRBV7-9
TGTGCCAGCAGCGACTCTACTGAAGCTTTCTTT
CASSDSTEAFF
>NA|NA|TRBJ1-4|TRBV7-2
TGTGCCAGCAGCAAGGCGGGATTGGGTGAAAAACTGTTTTTT
CASSKAGLGEKLFF
>TRBD1|NA|TRBJ1-5|TRBV5-1
TGCGCCAGCAGCTTGGGCGGGACAGGGTACCAGCCCCAGCATTTT
CASSLGGTGYQPQHF
>NA|NA|TRBJ2-4|TRBV28
TGTGCCAGCAGTTTGGCAGGGCCCATAGCCAAAAACATTCAGTACTTC
CASSLAGPIAKNIQYF
>TRBD2|NA|TRBJ2-3|TRBV27
TGTGCCAGCAGTTCACTAGCGGGGGCAGCAGATACGCAGTATTTT
CASSSLAGAADTQYF
>TRBD1|NA|TRBJ1-6|TRBV5-1
TGCGCCAGCAGCTCGGGACAGGAGGATTCACCCCTCCACTTT
CASSSGQEDSPLHF
>NA|NA|TRBJ2-1|TRBV11-1
TGTGCCAGCAGCCCCGGGGGCCGGGGAACCTCCTACAATGAGCAGTTCTTC
CASSPGGRGTSYNEQFF
>NA|few|TRBJ2-7|TRBV9
TGTGCCAGCAGTGGCCGGGACTCACCCTACGAGCAGTACTTC
CASSGRDSPYEQYF
>NA|NA|TRBJ1-2|TRBV7-6
TGTGCCAGCAGCGTGGACAGTGGACTATATGGCTACACCTTC
CASSVDSGLYGYTF
>NA|NA|TRBJ2-1|TRBV27
TGTGCCAGCAGTTTGCTAGTGGGAGTCGTTGAGCAGTTCTTC
CASSLLVGVVEQFF
>NA|few|TRBJ1-1|TRBV7-9
TGTGCCAGCAGCCCCTGGGGGGTGAACACTGAAGCTTTCTTT
CASSPWGVNTEAFF
>NA|NA|TRBJ1-5|TRBV4-2
TGTGCCAGCAGCCAAGTGGTGGGGGCTCAGCCCCAGCATTTT
CASSQVVGAQPQHF
>TRBD2|many|TRBJ2-2|TRBV11-1
TGTGCCAGCAGCTCGGGACTAGCCACCGGGGAGCTGTTTTTT
CASSSGLATGELFF
>TRBD1|once|TRBJ2-7|TRBV28
TGTGCCAGCAGTCCACCGACAGGGCCCTCCTACGAGCCGTACTTC
CASSPPTGPSYEPYF